The T cell receptor beta chain under discussion was sequenced for a study of blood T cell repertoires in COVID-19. About the research overall: T cells, B-cell-depleted T cells, or PBMCs supplied cDNA or gDNA.

Measured with immunoSEQ multiplex PCR; TCRdb has only the in-frame clones, and not every one. Among hundreds of thousands of clones listed, approximately 90% were seen once. Germline assignment: CDR1 MNHNS and CDR2 SASEGT. This CDR3 spans 15 amino acids. The junction had 2 bases not matched to a gene; V was cut back by 1 base and J by 5 bases. This receptor was taken from a man aged 50-60 years who had been exposed to COVID-19. Material for sequencing was PBMCs or T cells enriched from blood (not recorded which). The rearrangement links TRBV6-1 to TRBJ2-1, with 10 bases aligning to TRBD1. The CDR3 DNA reads as TGTGCCAGCAGTGAAGGACAGGGGGCCGACAATGAGCAGTTCTTC. As protein: CASSEGQGADNEQFF.